Shown below are 17 T cell receptor beta chains from a single sample sequenced in a study of T cell responses to AZD1222 COVID-19 vaccine. The table came from immunoSEQ multiplex PCR; TCRdb's copy has only in-frame clones and leaves some out. The table lists approximately 110,000 clones, 88% of them singletons, with around 13% in the top ten. Sequencing used peripheral blood, obtained on day 0 of MenACWY control vaccination. These TCRs come from an adult in good health.

The V gene is TRBV5-4, the J gene TRBJ2-7; a weak D match, TRBD2 (6 bases). This CDR3 has 13 residues. Trimming stripped 4 bases from V and 6 bases from J, with 14 bases between. CDR1 is SGHNT and CDR2 is YYREEE in the germline V gene (reference sequence). The CDR3 sequence: CASSNGLRSEQYF. The DNA for the CDR3 is TGTGCCAGCAGCAACGGACTAAGAAGCGAGCAGTACTTC.

The genes are TRBV6-6 and TRBJ1-2; D is perhaps TRBD1 (5 bases). Germline CDR1 and CDR2: MNHNY and SVGAGI (reference sequence). CDR3 length: 15 residues. The germline V and J ends were trimmed by 7 bases and 5 bases, with 20 bases remaining between them. The CDR3 here is CASNPGPRHPYGYTF. The CDR3 bases are TGTGCCAGCAACCCAGGGCCCCGGCATCCTTATGGCTACACCTTC.

The rearrangement uses TRBV4-2 and TRBJ2-1; D is undetermined. Germline loops: CDR1 LGHNA, CDR2 YNFKEQ. The CDR3 contains 16 residues. V was trimmed by 0 bases and J by 1 base, leaving 10 bases between them. The CDR3 here is CASSQDPELSYNEQFF. The CDR3 nucleotides read TGTGCCAGCAGCCAAGATCCGGAGTTATCCTACAATGAGCAGTTCTTC.

A single count supports this clone. This chain connects TRBV7-2 to TRBJ1-6; D unresolved. V was shortened by 2 bases and J by 5 bases, with 7 bases between the two germline ends. Germline CDR1 SGHTA, CDR2 FQGNSA. The CDR3 spans 14 residues. The DNA of the CDR3 is TGTGCCAGCAGCTTACGCCGGGATAATTCACCCCTCCACTTT. This gives the protein CASSLRRDNSPLHF.

CDR3 coding DNA: TGTGCCTGTCCGACAGGGGGTGGCTACACCTTC. This sequence encodes CACPTGGGYTF. The chain has TRBV30 and TRBJ1-2, with 9 bases fitting TRBD1. This CDR3 has 11 amino acids. Losses at the gene ends were 6 bases for V and 7 bases for J; bases not matched to a gene: 3. From germline, CDR1 is GTSNPN and CDR2 SVGIG (reference sequence).

This chain connects TRBV5-1 to TRBJ2-3; D perhaps matches TRBD2 (5 bases). V shed 4 bases and J shed 0 bases, with 9 bases lying between them. The CDR3 has 14 residues. CDR1 and CDR2 from the germline V gene are SGHRS and YFSETQ. In nucleotides, the CDR3 is TGCGCCAGCAGCGGGGAGTTAAGCACAGATACGCAGTATTTT. As protein: CASSGELSTDTQYF. Filled out from reference TRBV5-1 and TRBJ2-3, the complete variable domain reads KAGVTQTPRYLIKTRGQQVTLSCSPISGHRSVSWYQQTPGQGLQFLFEYFSETQRNKGNFPGRFSGRQFSNSRSEMNVSTLELGDSALYLCASSGELSTDTQYFGPGTRLTVL.

The genes are TRBV24-1 and TRBJ2-2, with 8 positions matching TRBD1. The trim removed 4 bases at V and 7 bases at J, leaving 4 bases unmatched. The CDR3 contains 14 residues. Germline CDR1 KGHDR, CDR2 SFDVKD. The CDR3 is CATSETGVYGELFF. The DNA of the CDR3 is TGTGCCACCAGTGAGACAGGGGTTTACGGGGAGCTGTTTTTT.

The chain uses TRBV5-5 and TRBJ2-7; D is possibly TRBD2 (6 bases). V lost 0 bases and J 1 base, leaving 14 bases between the germline ends. CDR1 SGHKS and CDR2 YYEKEE come from the germline V gene (reference sequence). The CDR3 runs to 16 residues. The CDR3 region has the DNA TGTGCCAGCAGCTTGGTCGGGGGACCGCTTTCCTACGAGCAGTACTTC. Its translation is CASSLVGGPLSYEQYF.

This chain connects TRBV7-2 to TRBJ2-6; D gene unclear. Trimming shortened V by 3 bases and J by 0 bases, and 6 bases separated the two germline ends. Germline V gene lookup returns CDR1 SGHTA and CDR2 FQGNSA. CDR3 length equals 15 residues. The CDR3 DNA reads as TGTGCCAGCAGCTTTAGAATCTCTGGGGCCAACGTCCTGACTTTC. Its protein product is CASSFRISGANVLTF.

The chain uses TRBV7-8 and TRBJ2-3, with TRBD2 as a possible D gene (5 bases). Trimming took off 5 bases at V and 4 bases at J, with 19 bases between the two ends. The CDR3 sequence is 16 residues long. From germline, CDR1 is SGHVS and CDR2 FQNEAQ. This CDR3 reads CASSPPLRLAPDTQYF. The CDR3 coding sequence is TGTGCCAGCAGCCCCCCCCTCCGGCTAGCCCCAGATACGCAGTATTTT.

This clone occurred a few times. The chain uses TRBV30 and TRBJ2-2; D call uncertain. This CDR3 is 14 amino acids long. V was clipped by 2 bases and J by 6 bases, with 13 bases between them. Germline loops: CDR1 GTSNPN, CDR2 SVGIG (reference sequence). The CDR3 is CAWSIQVGAGELFF. CDR3 DNA: TGTGCCTGGAGTATCCAGGTGGGCGCCGGGGAGCTGTTTTTT.

In this sample, this clone turned up once. The chain uses TRBV5-6 and TRBJ1-2; D is uncertain. The CDR3 is 13 amino acids. Germline V gives CDR1 SGHDT, CDR2 YYEEEE. Trimming stripped 4 bases from V and 3 bases from J, with 10 bases between. DNA for the CDR3: TGTGCCAGCAGCGGAGGAGGCCACTATGGCTACACCTTC. It codes for CASSGGGHYGYTF.

The rearrangement links TRBV6-6 to TRBJ2-7; D gene ambiguous. The CDR3 loop spans 13 amino acids. Between the trimmed V and J ends, which lost 0 bases and 5 bases, there was a span of 8 bases. Germline loops: CDR1 MNHNY, CDR2 SVGAGI (reference sequence). The DNA for the CDR3 is TGTGCCAGCAGTTACTCGGTCCAGAACGAGCAGTACTTC. It yields the protein CASSYSVQNEQYF.

The V call is TRBV6-4, the J call TRBJ1-2; no definite D call. The CDR3 runs to 13 residues. The germline gives CDR1 MRHNA, CDR2 SNTAGT. Trimming left V 0 bases short and J 6 bases short, with 8 bases between. CDR3 residues: CASSDSMRNGYTF. The CDR3 coding sequence is TGTGCCAGCAGTGACTCGATGCGAAATGGCTACACCTTC.

The chain combines TRBV6-5 with TRBJ2-7; unclear D gene. Germline V lookup: CDR1 MNHEY, CDR2 SVGAGI. Trimming removed 7 bases from V and 2 bases from J, with 15 bases in between. The length of the CDR3 is 14 residues. The CDR3 reads CASKVVSLPYEQYF. The CDR3 nucleotides read TGTGCCAGCAAAGTAGTCTCACTCCCCTACGAGCAGTACTTC.

This chain joins TRBV2 and TRBJ1-4; 7 bases fit TRBD1. CDR1 is SNHLY and CDR2 is FYNNEI in the germline V gene. The CDR3 sequence is 14 residues long. V lost 6 bases, J lost 4 bases, and 5 bases stayed unmatched. For the CDR3, the DNA is TGTGCCAGCAGGCGGACAGGCCGTAATGAAAAACTGTTTTTT. Protein sequence: CASRRTGRNEKLFF.

The chain couples TRBV27 to TRBJ1-1; no clear D gene. The V end was cut by 2 bases, the J end by 3 bases, with 7 bases between. The CDR3 sequence is 13 residues long. The germline V gene has CDR1 MNHEY and CDR2 SMNVEV (reference sequence). CDR3 residues: CASSLRAYTEAFF. CDR3 DNA: TGTGCCAGCAGTTTAAGAGCTTACACTGAAGCTTTCTTT.